These 30 T cell receptor beta chains originate from one sample sequenced in a study of control samples from healthy donors and cancer patients. Produced via immunoSEQ multiplex PCR; TCRdb's table is partial and in-frame only. The table shows 90,000 to 100,000 clones, with 75% to 95% occurring only once. Input material: blood. These receptors were taken from a woman between 18 and 29 years old in good health.

The chain couples TRBV5-1 to TRBJ1-4; D is unclear. V lost 2 bases and J 0 bases, leaving 5 bases between the germline ends. The CDR3 loop spans 14 amino acids. Germline values: CDR1 SGHRS, CDR2 YFSETQ. DNA for the CDR3: TGCGCCAGCAGCTTCCTTACAACTAATGAAAAACTGTTTTTT. It is translated as CASSFLTTNEKLFF. Full variable domain (remainder filled in from reference TRBV5-1 and TRBJ1-4): KAGVTQTPRYLIKTRGQQVTLSCSPISGHRSVSWYQQTPGQGLQFLFEYFSETQRNKGNFPGRFSGRQFSNSRSEMNVSTLELGDSALYLCASSFLTTNEKLFFGSGTQLSVL.

The chain couples TRBV10-1 to TRBJ1-3; the D gene is possibly TRBD1 (5 bases). The CDR3 has 14 residues. Germline values: CDR1 WNHNN, CDR2 SYGVQD (reference sequence). The V end lost 4 bases, the J end lost 2 bases, and 9 bases lay between the germline ends. The CDR3 region is CASSGGAPGNTIYF. The DNA for the CDR3 is TGCGCCAGCAGTGGAGGGGCCCCTGGAAACACCATATATTTT.

The rearrangement uses TRBV3-1 (or the pseudogene TRBV3-2) and TRBJ1-1, with TRBD1 identical over 7 bases. Per germline, CDR1 LGHDT and CDR2 YNNKEL (reference sequence). Germline trimming cut 1 base from V and 4 bases from J; bases unmatched to any gene: 3. CDR3 size: 14 residues. CDR3 DNA: TGTGCCAGCAGCCAAGCCTCAGGGGGCACTGAAGCTTTCTTT. This translates into CASSQASGGTEAFF.

The J gene is TRBJ1-1, the V gene TRBV6-5; D is unclear. Germline V lookup: CDR1 MNHEY, CDR2 SVGAGI. Trimming took 2 bases from V and 1 from J, leaving 5 bases between them. The CDR3 runs 13 residues. DNA for the CDR3: TGTGCCAGCAGTTACCTTGGGAACACTGAAGCTTTCTTT. Protein sequence: CASSYLGNTEAFF.

The chain has TRBV6-5 and TRBJ1-5, with D unclear. The V end was cut by 6 bases, the J end by 4 bases, with 13 bases between. This CDR3 region has 14 residues. The germline CDR1 and CDR2 sequences are MNHEY and SVGAGI. The CDR3 DNA reads TGTGCCAGCAGGGAGGGATCGTGGAATCAGCCCCAGCATTTT. This codes for CASREGSWNQPQHF.

V is TRBV11-2 and J is TRBJ2-7; TRBD2 matches 7 bases. The germline V gene has CDR1 SGHAT and CDR2 FQNNGV. Trimming cost V 9 bases and J 3 bases; bases outside gene matches: 5. The CDR3 loop spans 12 amino acids. CDR3 coding DNA: TGTGCCAGTGGGTGGGGGGGCTACGAGCAGTACTTC. Protein: CASGWGGYEQYF. The whole variable domain, remainder taken from reference TRBV11-2 and TRBJ2-7, is EAGVAQSPRYKIIEKRQSVAFWCNPISGHATLYWYQQILGQGPKLLIQFQNNGVVDDSQLPKDRFSAERLKGVDSTLKIQPAKLEDSAVYLCASGWGGYEQYFGPGTRLTVT.

This chain uses TRBV7-2 with TRBJ2-1; 12 bases are a match to TRBD2. The germline gives CDR1 SGHTA, CDR2 FQGNSA. J was trimmed by 4 bases and V by 3 bases; bases with no gene match: 4. CDR3 length: 16 amino acids. In DNA form, the CDR3 reads TGTGCCAGCAGCTTTGGACTAGCGGGGCCTTACAATGAGCAGTTCTTC. This translates into CASSFGLAGPYNEQFF.

J is TRBJ2-2 and V is TRBV5-1; TRBD1 is a possible D gene (6 bases). The CDR3 is made up of 15 amino acids. The germline CDR1 and CDR2 sequences are SGHRS and YFSETQ. V was shortened by 2 bases and J by 3 bases, with 11 bases between the two germline ends. CDR3 loop: CASSLDRKDTGELFF. In DNA form, the CDR3 reads TGCGCCAGCAGCTTAGACAGGAAAGACACCGGGGAGCTGTTTTTT.

V gene TRBV9 combines with J gene TRBJ2-1; D is possibly TRBD2 (6 bases). The length of the CDR3 is 15 residues. Germline V gene data show CDR1 as SGDLS and CDR2 as YYNGEE. Trimming took 4 bases from V and 4 from J, leaving 15 bases between them. CDR3: CASSWGGSSYNEQFF. CDR3 in DNA: TGTGCCAGCAGCTGGGGAGGCTCCTCATACAATGAGCAGTTCTTC.

J is TRBJ1-5 and V is TRBV19, with TRBD1 identical over 7 bases. The CDR3 contains 13 residues. After removal of 4 bases from V and 6 bases from J, the junction contained 3 bases not matched to a gene. The germline CDR1 and CDR2 sequences are LNHDA and SQIVND (reference sequence). DNA of the CDR3: TGTGCCAGTAGTAATCAGGGGGGTCAGCCCCAGCATTTT. This gives the protein CASSNQGGQPQHF.

This chain connects TRBV6-5 to TRBJ2-7; D might be TRBD1 or TRBD2, each matching 7 bases. Trimming removed 10 bases from V and 6 bases from J, with 25 bases in between. Germline loops: CDR1 MNHEY, CDR2 SVGAGI. This CDR3 has 15 residues. CDR3 nucleotides: TGTGCCACTGGCGATGGGGTCAGGGGGGGGCGCGAGCAGTACTTC. Protein product: CATGDGVRGGREQYF.

This chain connects TRBV5-6 to TRBJ1-4; possible D gene TRBD1, 5 bases. Germline CDR1 is SGHDT and CDR2 is YYEEEE. V was clipped by 0 bases and J by 0 bases, with 12 bases between them. The CDR3 is 17 amino acids. The CDR3 spells CASSLVGAPATNEKLFF. The CDR3 region has the DNA TGTGCCAGCAGCTTGGTCGGGGCCCCGGCAACTAATGAAAAACTGTTTTTT.

V and J are TRBV5-6 and TRBJ2-3; 8 bases map to TRBD2. J was trimmed by 0 bases and V by 4 bases; bases with no gene match: 10. CDR1 is SGHDT and CDR2 is YYEEEE in the germline V gene. This CDR3 region has 17 residues. CDR3 nucleotides: TGTGCCAGCAGCCCTCTTAATAGCGGGGAGAGCACAGATACGCAGTATTTT. This codes for CASSPLNSGESTDTQYF.

V and J are TRBV7-3 and TRBJ2-1, with TRBD1 as a possible D gene (6 bases). CDR3 size: 13 residues. The germline V and J ends were trimmed by 8 bases and 7 bases, with 15 bases remaining between them. CDR1 is SGHTA, CDR2 FQGTGA, per germline. The CDR3 spells CASGISGVNEQFF. CDR3 DNA: TGTGCCAGCGGAATTTCAGGGGTGAATGAGCAGTTCTTC.

The chain combines TRBV4-1 with TRBJ2-7, with 8 bases fitting TRBD2. Germline V lookup: CDR1 MGHRA, CDR2 YSYEKL. V trimming: 5 bases; J trimming: 2 bases; junction bases outside the gene matches: 2. The CDR3 totals 13 residues. The CDR3 spells CASSAGGAYEQYF. In nucleotides, the CDR3 is TGCGCCAGCAGCGCGGGGGGAGCCTACGAGCAGTACTTC.

The chain is built from TRBV6-5 and TRBJ1-2; D gene uncertain. Per the germline V gene, CDR1 is MNHEY and CDR2 is SVGAGI. The V end was cut by 10 bases, the J end by 10 bases, with 28 bases between. The CDR3 extends over 15 amino acids. The CDR3 DNA sequence: TGTGCCACCTGCGGTACGGCAGGCTCTGGGGATGACTACACCTTC. This translates into CATCGTAGSGDDYTF.

The chain recombines TRBV2 with TRBJ1-1; the D is unclear. V dropped 7 bases and J dropped 1 base, with 7 bases sitting between them. Germline CDR1 is SNHLY and CDR2 is FYNNEI. The CDR3 sequence is 12 residues long. The CDR3 coding sequence is TGTGCCAGCATTAAATCGAACACTGAAGCTTTCTTT. Amino acids: CASIKSNTEAFF.

The chain has TRBV29-1 and TRBJ2-5; possible D gene TRBD2, 5 bases. V was cut by 5 bases and J by 5 bases, with 15 bases left in between. From germline, CDR1 is SQVTM and CDR2 ANQGSEA. The CDR3 runs 13 residues. As DNA, the CDR3 is TGCAGCGTTTCATGGGGAGAGGTGGAGACCCAGTACTTC. It is translated as CSVSWGEVETQYF.

This sequence joins TRBV5-4 and TRBJ1-1; maybe TRBD1 (5 bases). This CDR3 has 14 residues. Trimming took off 5 bases at V and 4 bases at J, with 15 bases between the two ends. Germline CDR1 and CDR2: SGHNT and YYREEE (reference sequence). The CDR3 coding sequence is TGTGCCAGCAGTCCAAACGGGGGTAGCACTGAAGCTTTCTTT. Translation: CASSPNGGSTEAFF.

The V call is TRBV11-2, the J call TRBJ2-7; 10 bases are a match to TRBD1. V was pared by 3 bases and J by 4 bases, with 3 bases of the junction left unmatched. Germline CDR1 and CDR2: SGHAT and FQNNGV. The CDR3 length is 14 residues. The DNA of the CDR3 is TGTGCCAGCAGCTTCAAGGACAGGGGGTACGAGCAGTACTTC. It yields the protein CASSFKDRGYEQYF.

This clone came up a few times. This chain joins TRBV7-3 and TRBJ2-1; 9 positions agree with TRBD1. J was trimmed by 6 bases and V by 5 bases; bases with no gene match: 8. This CDR3 is built from 15 residues. CDR1 is SGHTA, CDR2 FQGTGA, per germline. CDR3 nucleotide sequence: TGTGCCAGCAGCCTAGCGACAGGGGGTATCAATGAGCAGTTCTTC. Translating it yields CASSLATGGINEQFF.

This chain links TRBV27 with TRBJ1-3, with a weak D call TRBD1 (5 bases). Per germline, CDR1 MNHEY and CDR2 SMNVEV (reference sequence). This CDR3 region has 16 residues. Trimming left V 1 base short and J 3 bases short, with 13 bases between. CDR3 in DNA: TGTGCCAGCAGTTTATTTTCCGGCAGGGATGGAAACACCATATATTTT. This translates into CASSLFSGRDGNTIYF.

This rearrangement joins TRBV15 to TRBJ1-6; 7 bases are shared with TRBD1. The CDR3 is 16 residues long. The germline V gene encodes CDR1 LNHNV and CDR2 YYDKDF (reference sequence). After removal of 4 bases from V and 0 bases from J, the junction contained 3 bases not matched to a gene. This CDR3 is CATSKGASSYNSPLHF. The CDR3, as DNA: TGTGCCACCAGCAAGGGGGCCAGCTCCTATAATTCACCCCTCCACTTT.

The V gene is TRBV25-1, the J gene TRBJ2-5, with TRBD2 as a possible D gene (6 bases). The CDR3 consists of 14 residues. Trimming took off 0 bases at V and 4 bases at J, with 9 bases between the two ends. Germline CDR1 and CDR2: MGHDK and SYGVNS. CDR3 residues: CASSEYRDLETQYF. The CDR3 region has the DNA TGTGCCAGCAGTGAATATAGGGACTTAGAGACCCAGTACTTC.

In this sample, this clone turned up a few times. The chain joins TRBV6-5 to TRBJ1-2; 7 nucleotides align to TRBD1. Germline loops: CDR1 MNHEY, CDR2 SVGAGI. J was trimmed by 1 base and V by 5 bases; bases with no gene match: 7. This CDR3 is 15 amino acids long. The CDR3 sequence is CASSNRDRDNYGYTF. As DNA, the CDR3 is TGTGCCAGCAGTAACCGGGACAGAGATAACTATGGCTACACCTTC.

This clone has only a few counts. The gene calls are TRBV25-1 and TRBJ1-2, with D possibly being TRBD1 (6 bases). The CDR3 loop spans 16 amino acids. The germline CDR1 and CDR2 sequences are MGHDK and SYGVNS. Trimming shortened V by 2 bases and J by 5 bases, and 18 bases separated the two germline ends. Here the CDR3 reads CASSEAQTGWTYGYTF. CDR3 in DNA: TGTGCCAGCAGTGAAGCTCAAACAGGGTGGACTTATGGCTACACCTTC.

The chain has TRBV7-9 and TRBJ1-2; D is unresolved. This CDR3 has 15 residues. From germline, CDR1 is SEHNR and CDR2 FQNEAQ (reference sequence). The V and J ends lost 5 bases and 4 bases respectively, with 17 bases between them. The CDR3 is CASSPDLGVFYGYTF. For the CDR3, the DNA is TGTGCCAGCAGCCCGGATCTCGGCGTCTTCTATGGCTACACCTTC.

This sequence joins TRBV4-1 and TRBJ1-2; D unclear. CDR3 length equals 14 residues. Germline lookup yields CDR1 MGHRA and CDR2 YSYEKL. The germline V and J ends were trimmed by 1 base and 13 bases, with 19 bases remaining between them. The CDR3 nucleotides read TGCGCCAGCAGCCAAGCCGCCGACCTACTACTATGCACCTTC. Protein product: CASSQAADLLLCTF.

The chain combines TRBV7-8 with TRBJ1-5; perhaps TRBD1 as D (6 bases). V was cut by 6 bases and J by 4 bases, with 13 bases left in between. This CDR3 contains 14 residues. CDR1 and CDR2 (germline): SGHVS, FQNEAQ. CDR3 sequence: CASSLIQGNQPQHF. The CDR3 DNA reads as TGTGCCAGCAGTCTTATTCAGGGGAATCAGCCCCAGCATTTT.

V is TRBV19 and J is TRBJ2-3; TRBD2 matches 12 bases. V lost 7 bases, J lost 2 bases, and 13 bases stayed unmatched. The CDR3 runs to 18 residues. CDR1 and CDR2 from the germline V gene are LNHDA and SQIVND (reference sequence). CDR3 protein: CASKGLAGGRPYTDTQYF. DNA of the CDR3: TGTGCCAGTAAGGGACTAGCGGGTGGTCGACCCTACACAGATACGCAGTATTTT.